Listed below are T cell receptor beta chains from one sample, sequenced in a study of early T cells in non-severe SARS-CoV-2 infection. TCRdb analysed the 5' RACE reads with MiXCR anew, one entry per CDR3 protein. The table lists 30,000 to 45,000 distinct CDR3 sequences, around 4.1% of them singletons. The specimen was whole blood. These receptors were collected from an adult who was a healthcare worker with PCR-confirmed SARS-CoV-2 infection or an uninfected control (not recorded which). Each CDR3 is given with its conserved first and last residue. D genes are given only for firm matches. Rows may omit the clone size; those that give it use once, few, many or a size class.

V gene,CDR3 length,J gene,clone size,D gene,CDR3 protein,CDR3 DNA
TRBV24-1,13,TRBJ2-2,.,.,CATRDENTGELFF,TGTGCCACCCGGGACGAGAACACCGGGGAGCTGTTTTTT
TRBV4-1,16,TRBJ1-2,many,.,CASSPAEVGSYYGYTF,TGCGCCAGCAGCCCGGCGGAAGTTGGAAGCTACTATGGCTACACCTTC
TRBV6-5,14,TRBJ1-1,many,.,CASSYSGVGTEAFF,TGTGCCAGCAGTTACTCGGGGGTTGGGACTGAAGCTTTCTTT
TRBV7-6,13,TRBJ2-2,many,.,CASSLENTGELFF,TGTGCCAGCAGCTTGGAGAACACCGGGGAGCTGTTTTTT
TRBV19,15,TRBJ1-5,many,.,CASSIPPVGDQPQHF,TGTGCCAGTAGTATTCCGCCCGTGGGGGATCAGCCCCAGCATTTT
TRBV29-1,13,TRBJ2-1,many,.,CSVSSGVRYEQFF,TGCAGCGTTAGTTCAGGCGTTAGATATGAGCAGTTCTTC
TRBV6-2/TRBV6-3,14,TRBJ1-5,many,.,CASTGGRMDQPQHF,TGTGCCAGCACGGGGGGCCGTATGGATCAGCCCCAGCATTTT
TRBV7-2,13,TRBJ1-3,many,.,CASWGTSGNTIYF,TGTGCCAGCTGGGGCACCTCTGGAAACACCATATATTTT
TRBV29-1,13,TRBJ1-2,many,.,CSVEAPAENGYTF,TGCAGCGTTGAAGCCCCGGCGGAGAATGGCTACACCTTC
TRBV15,13,TRBJ2-3,few,.,CATRTDSTDTQYF,TGTGCCACCAGAACGGACAGCACAGATACGCAGTATTTT
TRBV7-6,16,TRBJ2-2,few,TRBD2,CASSYRPRGGTGELFF,TGTGCCAGCAGCTACCGTCCGCGGGGGGGAACCGGGGAGCTGTTTTTT
TRBV6-1,15,TRBJ2-7,many,TRBD2,CASSPQVAGQNEQYF,TGTGCCAGCAGTCCCCAAGTAGCGGGGCAGAACGAGCAGTACTTC
TRBV5-8,17,TRBJ1-3,many,.,CASSLRTTANSGNTIYF,TGTGCCAGCAGTCTTCGGACGACGGCGAACTCTGGAAACACCATATATTTT
TRBV4-1,15,TRBJ1-1,many,TRBD1,CASSHATGRNTEAFF,TGCGCCAGCAGCCATGCGACAGGGAGGAACACTGAAGCTTTCTTT
TRBV27,14,TRBJ2-1,many,TRBD2,CASSQVGLANEQFF,TGTGCCAGCAGCCAGGTCGGACTAGCCAATGAGCAGTTCTTC
TRBV5-1,13,TRBJ2-7,many,.,CASSLVRGYEQYF,TGCGCCAGCAGCTTGGTGAGGGGGTACGAGCAGTACTTC
TRBV20-1,17,TRBJ2-7,.,TRBD2,CSARQAGRGVRTPEQYF,TGCAGTGCTAGACAGGCAGGGAGGGGTGTGCGAACCCCCGAGCAGTACTTC
TRBV4-2,19,TRBJ2-1,many,TRBD1,CASSQDLRTGWLRDNEQFF,TGTGCCAGCAGCCAAGATCTCAGGACAGGGTGGTTGAGGGACAATGAGCAGTTCTTC
TRBV7-6,14,TRBJ2-1,few,.,CASSSLGGRNEQFF,TGTGCCAGCAGCTCACTGGGGGGTAGGAATGAGCAGTTCTTC
TRBV7-8,15,TRBJ2-1,many,.,CASSLAGRSYNEQFF,TGTGCCAGCAGCTTAGCAGGGAGGTCCTACAATGAGCAGTTCTTC
TRBV5-1,15,TRBJ1-1,many,.,CASSEGRVMNTEAFF,TGCGCCAGCAGCGAGGGCAGAGTTATGAACACTGAAGCTTTCTTT
TRBV7-8,17,TRBJ1-6,many,TRBD1,CASSTGTGSVIDSPLHF,TGTGCCAGCAGCACCGGGACAGGCAGCGTTATAGATTCACCCCTCCACTTT
TRBV10-3,15,TRBJ2-1,many,TRBD2,CAISEGIAGDNEQFF,TGTGCCATCAGTGAGGGGATAGCGGGAGACAATGAGCAGTTCTTC
TRBV27,11,TRBJ2-7,.,.,CASSKVCEQYF,TGTGCCAGCAGTAAGGTGTGCGAGCAGTACTTC
TRBV12-3/TRBV12-4,12,TRBJ2-7,many,.,CASSSALLEQYF,TGTGCCAGCAGTTCGGCCCTTCTTGAGCAGTACTTC
TRBV2,14,TRBJ1-5,many,TRBD1,CASAGGASNQPQHF,TGTGCCAGCGCAGGGGGGGCGAGCAATCAGCCCCAGCATTTT
TRBV7-2,14,TRBJ2-2,.,.,CASSLPAGNRELFF,TGTGCCAGCAGCTTACCGGCAGGAAATCGGGAGCTGTTTTTT
TRBV12-3/TRBV12-4,15,TRBJ2-7,many,.,CASRSFLGGTYEQYF,TGTGCCAGCAGATCTTTTCTGGGGGGTACCTACGAGCAGTACTTC